Below are 21 T cell receptor beta chains sequenced from a single sample in a study of blood T cell repertoires in COVID-19. Profiling relied on immunoSEQ multiplex PCR, and the TCRdb table lists in-frame clones only, not all of them. The sample lists a few hundred thousand clones, roughly 84% occurring once. Sequencing was carried out using PBMCs or T cells enriched from blood (not recorded which). These receptors were obtained from a woman in her forties or fifties who had been exposed to COVID-19.

The genes are TRBV28 and TRBJ1-3, with D tentatively TRBD1 (5 bases). The CDR3 sequence is 16 residues long. The V end was cut by 4 bases, the J end by 2 bases, with 15 bases between. CDR1 is MDHEN, CDR2 SYDVKM, per germline. The CDR3 sequence is CASSSYLAGTGNTIYF. CDR3 in DNA: TGTGCCAGCAGTTCCTACCTGGCAGGGACTGGAAACACCATATATTTT. Full variable domain (missing parts from reference TRBV28 and TRBJ1-3): DVKVTQSSRYLVKRTGEKVFLECVQDMDHENMFWYRQDPGLGLRLIYFSYDVKMKEKGDIPEGYSVSREKKERFSLILESASTNQTSMYLCASSSYLAGTGNTIYFGEGSWLTVV.

This chain links TRBV28 with TRBJ1-3, with D possibly TRBD1 on 5 matching bases. Germline V gene lookup returns CDR1 MDHEN and CDR2 SYDVKM. V shed 11 bases and J shed 0 bases, with 17 bases lying between them. The CDR3 is 15 amino acids. The CDR3 region has the DNA TGTGCCGCGGCAGGGCAAAAGGCCTCTGGAAACACCATATATTTT. It specifies CAAAGQKASGNTIYF.

V gene TRBV12-3 or TRBV12-4 combines with J gene TRBJ1-1, with 7 bases aligning to TRBD1. The CDR3 loop spans 12 amino acids. V lost 6 bases to trimming and J lost 11 bases; unmatched junction nucleotides: 9. The chain's CDR3 is CASRRDSLAAFF. In DNA, the CDR3 is TGTGCCAGCAGGAGGGACAGCCTGGCGGCTTTCTTT.

V and J are TRBV24-1 and TRBJ2-3, with 8 bases lining up with TRBD1. The V gene end was trimmed by 3 bases and the J gene end by 0 bases; junction bases not matched to a gene: 10. The CDR3 spans 18 residues. Germline loops: CDR1 KGHDR, CDR2 SFDVKD. CDR3 DNA sequence: TGTGCCACCAGTGATGCCGGACAGGGCAGGAGAAGCACAGATACGCAGTATTTT. Amino acid sequence: CATSDAGQGRRSTDTQYF.

The V and J genes are TRBV28 and TRBJ1-1; tentatively, D is TRBD1 (5 bases). The CDR3 covers 15 residues. V was trimmed by 5 bases and J by 1 base, leaving 14 bases between them. Germline lookup yields CDR1 MDHEN and CDR2 SYDVKM. CDR3 nucleotides: TGTGCCAGCAGTCCTTGGGCCAGGGAGAACACTGAAGCTTTCTTT. Encoded protein: CASSPWARENTEAFF.

The chain has TRBV9 and TRBJ2-7; 7 positions match TRBD1. The CDR3 totals 13 residues. CDR1 is SGDLS and CDR2 is YYNGEE in the germline V gene. J lost 5 bases, V lost 0 bases, and 2 bases had no gene match. CDR3 DNA sequence: TGTGCCAGCAGCGTAGACAGGGGACACGAGCAGTACTTC. Translated: CASSVDRGHEQYF.

The V and J genes are TRBV2 and TRBJ2-7, with D maybe TRBD1 (5 bases). The CDR3 extends over 15 amino acids. V lost 2 bases, J lost 5 bases, and 16 bases lay in between. Germline V gene sequence: CDR1 SNHLY, CDR2 FYNNEI. In DNA form, the CDR3 reads TGTGCCAGCAGTGAATGGGTCAGGGATAATAACGAGCAGTACTTC. It specifies CASSEWVRDNNEQYF.

The rearrangement links TRBV3-1 (or the pseudogene TRBV3-2) to TRBJ2-3, with D possibly TRBD2 on 5 matching bases. V lost 1 base and J 1 base, leaving 6 bases between the germline ends. Per the germline V gene, CDR1 is LGHDT and CDR2 is YNNKEL (reference sequence). This CDR3 is 14 amino acids long. The CDR3 DNA is TGTGCCAGCAGCCAAGTCGGGGGCACAGATACGCAGTATTTT. Amino acid sequence: CASSQVGGTDTQYF.

The gene calls are TRBV11-2 and TRBJ1-3; D might be TRBD1 (6 bases). The length of the CDR3 is 15 residues. Deletions cut 3 bases from V and 4 bases from J, with 13 bases between. CDR1 and CDR2 from the germline V gene are SGHAT and FQNNGV. CDR3 region: CASSFGQNLGNTIYF. Written as DNA, the CDR3 is TGTGCCAGCAGCTTCGGACAGAATCTCGGAAACACCATATATTTT.

The chain couples TRBV27 to TRBJ1-6, with 9 bases matching TRBD1. Germline CDR1 reads MNHEY; CDR2 reads SMNVEV (reference sequence). V was clipped by 3 bases and J by 10 bases; unmatched bases: 4. The CDR3 totals 14 residues. The CDR3 bases are TGTGCCAGCAGTTTGGGACAGGGAGGCTCACCCCTCCACTTT. Its translation: CASSLGQGGSPLHF.

The chain uses TRBV10-3 and TRBJ2-5; TRBD1 is a possible D gene (5 bases). The germline gives CDR1 ENHRY, CDR2 SYGVKD. The CDR3 consists of 14 residues. V was trimmed by 3 bases and J by 5 bases, leaving 13 bases between them. The CDR3 DNA reads as TGTGCCATCAGTGATGGCAGGGCCTATGAGACCCAGTACTTC. Translation: CAISDGRAYETQYF.

The chain combines TRBV5-1 with TRBJ2-1; TRBD2 matches 7 bases. CDR3 length equals 13 residues. The ends lost 5 bases at V and 8 bases at J; junction bases unmatched: 7. The germline gives CDR1 SGHRS, CDR2 YFSETQ. CDR3 DNA: TGCGCCAGCAGTTCCGCGGGGGTAGATGAGCAGTTCTTC. Its translation: CASSSAGVDEQFF.

This chain joins TRBV7-3 and TRBJ2-1; D uncertain. V was trimmed by 1 base and J by 6 bases, leaving 13 bases between them. This CDR3 has 15 residues. Germline V gives CDR1 SGHTA, CDR2 FQGTGA. The CDR3 region has the DNA TGTGCCAGCAGCTTAATCCCGACTTTCCCCAATGAGCAGTTCTTC. As protein: CASSLIPTFPNEQFF.

V is TRBV6-5 and J is TRBJ2-2, with TRBD1 matching over 7 bases. CDR3 length: 14 amino acids. V trimming: 8 bases; J trimming: 6 bases; junction bases outside the gene matches: 9. CDR1 and CDR2 (germline): MNHEY, SVGAGI. CDR3 residues: CASHVTQGAGELFF. The DNA of the CDR3 is TGTGCCAGCCATGTAACTCAGGGGGCCGGGGAGCTGTTTTTT.

The genes are TRBV13 and TRBJ1-1; 9 bases are shared with TRBD1. Trimming cost V 0 bases and J 1 base; bases outside gene matches: 3. The CDR3 length is 16 residues. Germline lookup yields CDR1 PRHDT and CDR2 FYEKMQ (reference sequence). The CDR3, as DNA: TGTGCCAGCAGCTTAGGCCGGACAGGGGCGAACACTGAAGCTTTCTTT. The encoded protein is CASSLGRTGANTEAFF.

The genes are TRBV10-2 and TRBJ1-1, with 8 bases that match TRBD1. CDR1 and CDR2 from the germline V gene are WSHSY and SAAADI. The CDR3 has 12 residues. After removal of 7 bases from V and 5 bases from J, the junction contained 3 bases not matched to a gene. The CDR3 sequence is CASTDRGTEAFF. The CDR3 nucleotides are TGCGCCAGCACCGACAGGGGTACTGAAGCTTTCTTT.

This clone has a single count. The V and J genes are TRBV28 and TRBJ2-7; TRBD1 matches at 8 bases. From germline, CDR1 is MDHEN and CDR2 SYDVKM. Germline trimming cut 5 bases from V and 4 bases from J; bases unmatched to any gene: 10. This CDR3 contains 15 residues. The CDR3 DNA follows: TGTGCCAGCAGTCCACAGGGGGTGACGGGATACGAGCAGTACTTC. Protein: CASSPQGVTGYEQYF.

The gene calls are TRBV5-1 and TRBJ2-5, with D maybe TRBD2 (6 bases). The CDR3 covers 14 residues. V gave up 6 bases and J gave up 3 bases, with 15 bases separating them. The germline V gene has CDR1 SGHRS and CDR2 YFSETQ. CDR3 in amino acids: CASTLVSGEETQYF. The CDR3 bases are TGCGCCAGCACCCTGGTTAGCGGAGAAGAGACCCAGTACTTC. The entire variable domain, with the rest obtained from reference TRBV5-1 and TRBJ2-5, is as follows: KAGVTQTPRYLIKTRGQQVTLSCSPISGHRSVSWYQQTPGQGLQFLFEYFSETQRNKGNFPGRFSGRQFSNSRSEMNVSTLELGDSALYLCASTLVSGEETQYFGPGTRLLVL.

This clone was picked up one time. The germline gene is not matched at one end of the junction; a read error may be the cause. The J gene is TRBJ1-2, the V gene TRBV14; 7 bases match TRBD1. This CDR3 spans 17 amino acids. Germline CDR1 is SGHDN and CDR2 is FVKESK. This CDR3 reads CASSQDEGRQGPYRYTF. CDR3 nucleotides: TGTGCCAGCAGCCAAGACGAGGGGAGACAGGGCCCCTATCGCTACACCTTC.

The chain has TRBV7-9 and TRBJ2-3, with D perhaps TRBD2 (6 bases). The CDR3 is 13 amino acids. Germline V CDR1 and CDR2: SEHNR, FQNEAQ (reference sequence). V lost 11 bases and J lost 2, with 14 bases in between. The CDR3 nucleotides are TGTGCCGTCACACTAGCAGCCACAGATACGCAGTATTTT. It yields the protein CAVTLAATDTQYF. Combining the CDR3 with reference TRBV7-9 and TRBJ2-3 gives the whole variable domain DTGVSQNPRHKITKRGQNVTFRCDPISEHNRLYWYRQTLGQGPEFLTYFQNEAQLEKSRLLSDRFSAERPKGSFSTLEIQRTEQGDSAMYLCAVTLAATDTQYFGPGTRLTVL.

This chain joins TRBV19 and TRBJ1-1; unclear D gene. The length of the CDR3 is 15 residues. With 1 base removed from V and 4 bases from J, the gap between germline ends came to 13 bases. Germline V gene lookup returns CDR1 LNHDA and CDR2 SQIVND (reference sequence). The CDR3 protein is CASSIGWGGSTEAFF. CDR3 nucleotide sequence: TGTGCCAGTAGTATAGGATGGGGAGGAAGCACTGAAGCTTTCTTT.